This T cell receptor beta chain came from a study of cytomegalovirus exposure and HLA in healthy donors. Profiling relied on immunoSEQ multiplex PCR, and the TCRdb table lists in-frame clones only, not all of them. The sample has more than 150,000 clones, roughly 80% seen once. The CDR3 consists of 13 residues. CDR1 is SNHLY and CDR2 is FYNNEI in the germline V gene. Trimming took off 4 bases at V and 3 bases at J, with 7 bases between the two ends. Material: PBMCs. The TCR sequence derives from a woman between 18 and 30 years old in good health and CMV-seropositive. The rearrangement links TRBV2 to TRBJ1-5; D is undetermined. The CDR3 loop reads CASSATNNQPQHF. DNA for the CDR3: TGTGCCAGCAGTGCGACAAACAATCAGCCCCAGCATTTT.